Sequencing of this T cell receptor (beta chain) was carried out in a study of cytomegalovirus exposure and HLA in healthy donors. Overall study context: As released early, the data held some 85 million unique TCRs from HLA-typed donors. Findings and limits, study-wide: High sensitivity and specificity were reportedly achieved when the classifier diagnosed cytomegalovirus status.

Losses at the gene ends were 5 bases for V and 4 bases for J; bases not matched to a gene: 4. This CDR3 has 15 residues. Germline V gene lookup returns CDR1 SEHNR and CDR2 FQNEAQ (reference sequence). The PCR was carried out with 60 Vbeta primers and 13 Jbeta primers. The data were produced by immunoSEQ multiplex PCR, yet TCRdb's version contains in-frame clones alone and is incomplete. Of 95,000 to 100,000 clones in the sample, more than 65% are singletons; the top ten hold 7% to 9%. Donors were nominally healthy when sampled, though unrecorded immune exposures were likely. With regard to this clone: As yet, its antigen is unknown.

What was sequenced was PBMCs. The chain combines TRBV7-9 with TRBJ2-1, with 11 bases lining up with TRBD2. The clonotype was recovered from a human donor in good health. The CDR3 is CASSLSGRGYNEQFF. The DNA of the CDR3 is TGTGCCAGCAGCCTTAGCGGGAGGGGGTACAATGAGCAGTTCTTC.